Presented here are 29 T cell receptor beta chains from one specimen sequenced in a study of T cells after yellow fever vaccination. TCRdb processed the 5' RACE reads anew with MiXCR; each CDR3 protein has one entry. There are about 320,000 distinct CDR3 sequences in the sample; 3.5% to 5% occur only once, and approximately 19% lies in the top ten. Sequencing was performed on PBMCs, taken 15 days after the yellow fever booster vaccination. The receptor source for this set is a man in his late teens or twenties who received the YFV17D yellow fever vaccine.

The chain joins TRBV6-2 or TRBV6-3 to TRBJ2-3; no definite D call. The CDR3 totals 12 residues. Germline assignment: CDR1 MNHEY and CDR2 SVGEGT. V lost 7 bases and J lost 6, with 11 bases in between. The CDR3 sequence is CASTDGPDTQYF. In nucleotides, the CDR3 is TGTGCCAGCACGGACGGACCTGATACGCAGTATTTT.

There are many counts of this clonotype. The chain recombines TRBV10-3 with TRBJ2-3; possible D gene TRBD1, 6 bases. V lost 6 bases to trimming and J lost 2 bases, with 15 bases between them. The germline V gene encodes CDR1 ENHRY and CDR2 SYGVKD. The CDR3 is 15 residues long. CDR3 DNA: TGTGCCATCAGGGGGGCAGTTGTCCCCACAGATACGCAGTATTTT. This translates into CAIRGAVVPTDTQYF.

At least ten counts were recorded for this clonotype. V and J are TRBV7-9 and TRBJ2-1, with D maybe TRBD1 (6 bases). Germline V CDR1 and CDR2: SEHNR, FQNEAQ (reference sequence). The CDR3 is made up of 14 amino acids. The V end lost 6 bases, the J end lost 6 bases, and 15 bases lay between the germline ends. The CDR3: CASSTVVGANEQFF. As DNA, the CDR3 is TGTGCCAGCAGTACCGTGGTGGGGGCCAATGAGCAGTTCTTC. The entire variable domain, with the rest obtained from reference TRBV7-9 and TRBJ2-1, is as follows: DTGVSQNPRHKITKRGQNVTFRCDPISEHNRLYWYRQTLGQGPEFLTYFQNEAQLEKSRLLSDRFSAERPKGSFSTLEIQRTEQGDSAMYLCASSTVVGANEQFFGPGTRLTVL.

The rearrangement uses TRBV5-1 and TRBJ2-5; 10 nucleotides agree with TRBD1. Losses at the gene ends were 0 bases for V and 5 bases for J; bases not matched to a gene: 4. The CDR3 is made up of 15 amino acids. Germline lookup yields CDR1 SGHRS and CDR2 YFSETQ. In DNA form, the CDR3 reads TGCGCCAGCAGCTTGGCCGGGACAGGGGACGAGACCCAGTACTTC. It encodes CASSLAGTGDETQYF.

This clonotype was counted at least ten times. This chain connects TRBV6-5 to TRBJ1-1; D unresolved. This CDR3 spans 13 amino acids. Germline CDR1 reads MNHEY; CDR2 reads SVGAGI. Trimming stripped 6 bases from V and 1 base from J, with 9 bases between. The CDR3 nucleotides read TGTGCCAGCAGCAAGGAAGGGAACACTGAAGCTTTCTTT. Translated: CASSKEGNTEAFF.

This clonotype appeared many times. The V and J genes are TRBV5-1 and TRBJ2-7; tentatively, D is TRBD2 (6 bases). Looked up from germline, CDR1 is SGHRS and CDR2 is YFSETQ. Trimming cost V 2 bases and J 5 bases, with 11 bases left between them. This CDR3 spans 13 amino acids. The CDR3 nucleotides are TGCGCCAGCAGCTTTTCTGGAGGGCACGAGCAGTACTTC. Translating gives CASSFSGGHEQYF.

The chain has TRBV5-1 and TRBJ2-2; TRBD2 is a possible D gene (5 bases). V lost 1 base and J lost 7, with 14 bases in between. The CDR3 has 15 residues. Germline-derived CDR1 and CDR2 are SGHRS and YFSETQ. The CDR3 DNA follows: TGCGCCAGCAGCTTGATATCGGGGTCCGGCGGGGAGCTGTTTTTT. This codes for CASSLISGSGGELFF.

This clonotype was seen at least ten times. The V gene is TRBV27, the J gene TRBJ1-2, with no clear D. Between the trimmed V and J ends, which lost 2 bases and 1 base, there was a span of 5 bases. CDR3 size: 13 residues. Germline loops: CDR1 MNHEY, CDR2 SMNVEV (reference sequence). The CDR3 nucleotides are TGTGCCAGCAGTTTACGCCGTAACTATGGCTACACCTTC. Protein: CASSLRRNYGYTF.

This clonotype was seen repeatedly, ten times or more. The CDR3 reads CASPPSGGHTGELFF. The CDR3 bases are TGCGCCAGCCCCCCTAGCGGGGGGCACACCGGGGAGCTGTTTTTT. V and J are TRBV5-1 and TRBJ2-2; 11 bases line up with TRBD2. From germline, CDR1 is SGHRS and CDR2 YFSETQ. CDR3 size: 15 residues. Trimming took 7 bases from V and 3 from J; bases not matched to a gene: 5.

This clonotype was picked up a small number of times. This chain joins TRBV5-1 and TRBJ1-1, with D unresolved. The V end lost 2 bases, the J end lost 7 bases, and 15 bases lay between the germline ends. This CDR3 is 14 amino acids long. The germline V gene has CDR1 SGHRS and CDR2 YFSETQ. The DNA for the CDR3 is TGCGCCAGCAGCTTTGGTCCGGGGTCGGTTGAAGCTTTCTTT. This translates into CASSFGPGSVEAFF.

This clonotype was picked up a small number of times. This chain connects TRBV27 to TRBJ2-2, with 12 bases identical to TRBD2. CDR3 length: 16 amino acids. Losses at the gene ends were 6 bases for V and 4 bases for J; bases not matched to a gene: 6. The germline gives CDR1 MNHEY, CDR2 SMNVEV (reference sequence). CDR3 in amino acids: CASRDLAGGPTGELFF. CDR3 coding DNA: TGTGCCAGCAGGGACCTAGCGGGGGGGCCCACCGGGGAGCTGTTTTTT.

This clonotype has a count of ten or more. The V and J genes are TRBV7-6 and TRBJ2-7, with D possibly TRBD1 on 6 matching bases. Trimming pared 5 bases from V and 3 bases from J, leaving 8 bases between. The CDR3 has 12 amino acids. Germline V gene lookup returns CDR1 SGHVS and CDR2 FNYEAQ. CDR3 sequence (DNA): TGTGCCAGCAGCGTACAGGGCTACGAGCAGTACTTC. Its translation: CASSVQGYEQYF.

This chain connects TRBV20-1 to TRBJ1-1; D unclear. Trimming stripped 5 bases from V and 4 bases from J, with 8 bases between. CDR1 is DFQATT, CDR2 SNEGSKA, per germline (reference sequence). The CDR3 runs to 11 residues. CDR3 in DNA: TGCAGTGCTCCCCAAATCACTGAAGCTTTCTTT. Protein: CSAPQITEAFF.

This clonotype was recorded a few times. The rearrangement joins TRBV10-3 to TRBJ2-3; D not certain. Trimming stripped 3 bases from V and 6 bases from J, with 13 bases between. The germline CDR1 and CDR2 sequences are ENHRY and SYGVKD. The CDR3 spans 14 residues. Here the CDR3 reads CAISDGRRADTQYF. DNA of the CDR3: TGTGCCATCAGTGATGGCCGACGAGCGGATACGCAGTATTTT.

This sequence joins TRBV3-1 and TRBJ1-6; 10 bases match TRBD1. This CDR3 contains 14 residues. Germline trimming cut 4 bases from V and 13 bases from J; bases unmatched to any gene: 7. Germline CDR1 LGHDT, CDR2 YNNKEL (reference sequence). CDR3 sequence reads: CASSPRQGAGPLHF. The CDR3, as DNA: TGTGCCAGCAGCCCACGACAGGGGGCAGGGCCCCTCCACTTT.

This clonotype was detected ten times or more. The rearrangement uses TRBV7-2 and TRBJ2-2; D may be TRBD1 (5 bases). The CDR3 has 14 residues. The ends were cut back, 5 bases at V and 0 bases at J, with 7 bases in the middle. Germline CDR1 is SGHTA and CDR2 is FQGNSA. The CDR3 here is CASSQTANTGELFF. The CDR3 coding sequence is TGTGCCAGCAGCCAGACAGCGAACACCGGGGAGCTGTTTTTT.

This clonotype was picked up many times. The rearrangement joins TRBV11-2 to TRBJ1-3, with D unresolved. Germline lookup yields CDR1 SGHAT and CDR2 FQNNGV. The V end was cut by 5 bases, the J end by 0 bases, with 5 bases between. The length of the CDR3 is 13 residues. CDR3 sequence reads: CASSPPSGNTIYF. The CDR3 nucleotides read TGTGCCAGCAGCCCCCCCTCTGGAAACACCATATATTTT.

This clonotype was counted a few times. The chain has TRBV12-3 or TRBV12-4 and TRBJ2-7; D is undetermined. V was clipped by 6 bases and J by 9 bases, with 21 bases between them. The CDR3 loop spans 14 amino acids. CDR3 nucleotides: TGTGCCAGCAGCCCCCGAAGACTCCGGGTGGGGCAGTACTTC. Protein sequence: CASSPRRLRVGQYF.

This clonotype was seen more than once but under ten times. The J gene is TRBJ1-5, the V gene TRBV5-6, with D unclear. The germline V and J ends were trimmed by 5 bases and 9 bases, with 15 bases remaining between them. Germline CDR1 reads SGHDT; CDR2 reads YYEEEE. This CDR3 is built from 13 residues. Written as DNA, the CDR3 is TGTGCCAGCAGTGGCGGGGTCGTTGGGCCCCAGCATTTT. This encodes CASSGGVVGPQHF. The whole variable domain, filled in from reference TRBV5-6 and TRBJ1-5, reads DAGVTQSPTHLIKTRGQQVTLRCSPKSGHDTVSWYQQALGQGPQFIFQYYEEEERQRGNFPDRFSGHQFPNYSSELNVNALLLGDSALYLCASSGGVVGPQHFGDGTRLSIL.

This clonotype has just a few counts. The CDR3 is CASSRSAGAGLGTQYF. The CDR3 nucleotides are TGTGCCAGCAGCCGGTCCGCGGGGGCTGGGTTGGGGACCCAGTACTTC. The chain is built from TRBV4-2 and TRBJ2-5; tentative D call: TRBD2 (7 bases). The CDR3 runs to 16 residues. CDR1 is LGHNA and CDR2 is YNFKEQ in the germline V gene. With 4 bases removed from V and 7 bases from J, the gap between germline ends came to 22 bases.

This clonotype has ten or more counts. The V gene is TRBV7-2, the J gene TRBJ2-7, with D uncertain. Germline V CDR1 and CDR2: SGHTA, FQGNSA. The CDR3 has 11 amino acids. V lost 3 bases, J lost 4 bases, and 4 bases lay in between. In DNA form, the CDR3 reads TGTGCCAGCAGCTTCGCGTACGAGCAGTACTTC. Amino acid sequence: CASSFAYEQYF.

CDR3 protein: CAISDPLRIGQPQHF. DNA of the CDR3: TGTGCCATCAGTGACCCGCTTCGTATAGGTCAGCCCCAGCATTTT. V gene TRBV10-3 combines with J gene TRBJ1-5, with D uncertain. Germline lookup yields CDR1 ENHRY and CDR2 SYGVKD. This CDR3 spans 15 amino acids. Trimming took 3 bases from V and 6 from J, leaving 15 bases between them.

This clonotype was detected only a few times. The CDR3 sequence is CASSPRADTGELFF. In DNA, the CDR3 is TGTGCCAGCAGTCCACGGGCCGACACCGGGGAGCTGTTTTTT. The gene calls are TRBV12-3 or TRBV12-4 and TRBJ2-2; D gene unclear. The CDR3 loop spans 14 amino acids. Trimming shortened V by 5 bases and J by 3 bases, and 10 bases separated the two germline ends.

This clonotype has just a few counts. V gene TRBV6-5 combines with J gene TRBJ1-2; unclear D gene. V was cut by 7 bases and J by 4 bases, with 10 bases left in between. This CDR3 is built from 12 residues. From germline, CDR1 is MNHEY and CDR2 SVGAGI. Here the CDR3 reads CASKSTTYGYTF. CDR3 sequence (DNA): TGTGCCAGCAAGTCCACTACCTATGGCTACACCTTC.

This clonotype showed up just a few times. The rearrangement joins TRBV5-6 to TRBJ2-7; TRBD1 matches at 10 bases. The junction had 6 bases not matched to a gene; V was cut back by 3 bases and J by 3 bases. Germline V gene data show CDR1 as SGHDT and CDR2 as YYEEEE. The CDR3 is made up of 15 amino acids. The DNA of the CDR3 is TGTGCCAGCAGCTCGAGGGGACAGGGGTACTACGAGCAGTACTTC. It specifies CASSSRGQGYYEQYF.

In this sample, this clonotype turned up many times. This chain joins TRBV7-9 and TRBJ1-2; D perhaps matches TRBD1 (6 bases). With 5 bases removed from V and 8 bases from J, the gap between germline ends came to 15 bases. Germline-derived CDR1 and CDR2 are SEHNR and FQNEAQ (reference sequence). The CDR3 is 13 amino acids. CDR3 coding DNA: TGTGCCAGCAGCATTGGGGGCAGTGGAGGCTACACCTTC. As protein: CASSIGGSGGYTF.

This clonotype was recorded at least ten times. V and J are TRBV15 and TRBJ2-5, with D perhaps matching TRBD1 or TRBD2 (6 bases each). Germline values: CDR1 LNHNV, CDR2 YYDKDF (reference sequence). V was shortened by 1 base and J by 2 bases, with 14 bases between the two germline ends. This CDR3 contains 16 residues. CDR3 in DNA: TGTGCCACCAGCAGAGTGTGGGGGGCAACACAAGAGACCCAGTACTTC. Translating gives CATSRVWGATQETQYF.

The chain carries TRBV12-3 or TRBV12-4 and TRBJ1-1; perhaps TRBD1 as D (5 bases). The CDR3 runs 19 residues. The ends were cut back, 6 bases at V and 2 bases at J, with 28 bases in the middle. In DNA form, the CDR3 reads TGTGCCAGCAGCCAACGACCGTTGGGCAGGGTGGGTCTTAACACTGAAGCTTTCTTT. Translation: CASSQRPLGRVGLNTEAFF.

V usage is TRBV5-1 and J usage is TRBJ2-2, with no clear D. CDR1 and CDR2 from the germline V gene are SGHRS and YFSETQ. The CDR3 consists of 13 residues. V lost 6 bases and J 5 bases, leaving 11 bases between the germline ends. CDR3 sequence: CASKIGETGELFF. The CDR3 DNA sequence: TGCGCCAGCAAGATAGGAGAGACCGGGGAGCTGTTTTTT.